A single TCR beta chain is shown here with its context. The antigen is unknown. This PCR relied on a set of 60 Vbeta primers and 13 Jbeta primers. Measured with immunoSEQ multiplex PCR; TCRdb has only the in-frame clones, and not every one. The sample lists about 190,000 clones, more than 65% occurring once. This sample is part of a study of cytomegalovirus exposure and HLA in healthy donors. Study-wide results and caveats: An Asian-associated ancestry cluster reportedly showed fewer N-insertions than the approximately 600-donor mean in a later analysis. An analysis done earlier found most TCR beta V segments productive about 87% or about 30% of the time. Under in vitro conditions, three CMV-associated chains were confirmed as specific for CMV antigens. The authors excluded some V segments, including TRBV6-2 and TRBV6-3, as indistinguishable.

Germline lookup yields CDR1 SGHRS and CDR2 YFSETQ. The junction had 4 bases not matched to a gene; V was cut back by 0 bases and J by 0 bases. The CDR3 runs to 17 residues. Specimen: PBMCs. The chain joins TRBV5-1 to TRBJ2-2, with 8 bases fitting TRBD2. The TCR sequence derives from a woman in her twenties or thirties in good health and CMV-seropositive. The CDR3 nucleotides are TGCGCCAGCAGCTTGGCAATAGCGGGGCCGAACACCGGGGAGCTGTTTTTT. Protein: CASSLAIAGPNTGELFF.